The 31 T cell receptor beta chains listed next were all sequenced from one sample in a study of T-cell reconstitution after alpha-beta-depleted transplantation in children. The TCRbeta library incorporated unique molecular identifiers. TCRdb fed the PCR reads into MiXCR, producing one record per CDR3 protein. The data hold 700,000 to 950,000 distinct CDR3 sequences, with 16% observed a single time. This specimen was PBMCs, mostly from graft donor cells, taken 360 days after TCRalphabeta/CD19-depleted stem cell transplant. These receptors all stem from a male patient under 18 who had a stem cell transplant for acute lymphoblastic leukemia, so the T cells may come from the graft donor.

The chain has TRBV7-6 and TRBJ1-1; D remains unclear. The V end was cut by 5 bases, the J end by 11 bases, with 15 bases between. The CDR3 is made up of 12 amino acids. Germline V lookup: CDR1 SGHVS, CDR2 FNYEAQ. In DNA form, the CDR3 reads TGTGCCAGCAGCCGGTATGCCGACCAGGCTTTCTTT. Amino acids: CASSRYADQAFF.

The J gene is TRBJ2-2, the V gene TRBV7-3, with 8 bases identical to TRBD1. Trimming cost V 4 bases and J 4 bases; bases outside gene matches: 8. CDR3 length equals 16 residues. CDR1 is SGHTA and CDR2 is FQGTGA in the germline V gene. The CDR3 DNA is TGTGCCAGCAGCTCCGCCCTTACAGGGGGCACCGGGGAGCTGTTTTTT. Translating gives CASSSALTGGTGELFF.

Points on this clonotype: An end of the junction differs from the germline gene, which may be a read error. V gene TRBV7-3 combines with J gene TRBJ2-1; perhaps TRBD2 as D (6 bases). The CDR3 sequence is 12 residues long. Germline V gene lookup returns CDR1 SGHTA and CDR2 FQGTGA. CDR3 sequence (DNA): TGTGCCAGCAGCGTAACCGGGACTCAGCAGTTCTTC. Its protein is CASSVTGTQQFF.

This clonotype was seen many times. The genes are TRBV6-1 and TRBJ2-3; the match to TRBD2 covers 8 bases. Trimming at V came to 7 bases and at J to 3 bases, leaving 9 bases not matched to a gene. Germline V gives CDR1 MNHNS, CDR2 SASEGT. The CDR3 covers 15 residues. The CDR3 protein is CASTKLSSGTDTQYF. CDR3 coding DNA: TGTGCCAGCACCAAGTTGTCTAGCGGGACAGATACGCAGTATTTT.

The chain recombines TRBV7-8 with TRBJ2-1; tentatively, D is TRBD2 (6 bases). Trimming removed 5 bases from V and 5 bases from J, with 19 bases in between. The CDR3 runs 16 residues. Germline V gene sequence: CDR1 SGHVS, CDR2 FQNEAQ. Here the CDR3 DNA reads TGTGCCAGCAGCCCCAAAACCGGGACTCAAGACAATGAGCAGTTCTTC. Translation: CASSPKTGTQDNEQFF.

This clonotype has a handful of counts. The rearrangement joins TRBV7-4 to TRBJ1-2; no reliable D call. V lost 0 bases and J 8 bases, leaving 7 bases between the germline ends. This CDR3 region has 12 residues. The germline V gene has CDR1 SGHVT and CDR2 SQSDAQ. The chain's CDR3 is CASSLAGRGYTF. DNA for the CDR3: TGTGCCAGCAGCTTAGCCGGACGCGGCTACACCTTC.

CDR3 region: CASSFIQSFNTEAFF. In DNA form, the CDR3 reads TGTGCCAGCAGTTTTATACAGAGCTTCAACACTGAAGCTTTCTTT. This chain uses TRBV27 with TRBJ1-1; D remains unclear. The CDR3 is 15 residues long. The ends were cut back, 3 bases at V and 2 bases at J, with 13 bases in the middle. From germline, CDR1 is MNHEY and CDR2 SMNVEV (reference sequence).

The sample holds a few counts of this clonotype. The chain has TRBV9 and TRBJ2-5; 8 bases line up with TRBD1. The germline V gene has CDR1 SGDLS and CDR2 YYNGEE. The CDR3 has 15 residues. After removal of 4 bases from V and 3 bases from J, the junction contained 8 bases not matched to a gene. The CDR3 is CASSPMGQEKETQYF. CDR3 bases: TGTGCCAGCAGCCCGATGGGACAGGAAAAAGAGACCCAGTACTTC.

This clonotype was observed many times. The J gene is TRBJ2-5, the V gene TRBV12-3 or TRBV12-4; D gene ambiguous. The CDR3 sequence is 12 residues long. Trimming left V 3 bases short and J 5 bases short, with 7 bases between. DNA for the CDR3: TGTGCCAGCAGTTTGGCCCCGGAGACCCAGTACTTC. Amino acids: CASSLAPETQYF.

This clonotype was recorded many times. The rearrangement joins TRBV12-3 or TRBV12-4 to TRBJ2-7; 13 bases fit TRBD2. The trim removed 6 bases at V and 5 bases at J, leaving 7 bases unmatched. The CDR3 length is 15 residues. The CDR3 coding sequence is TGTGCCAGCAGCCGCGGACTAGCGGGAGACGACGAGCAGTACTTC. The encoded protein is CASSRGLAGDDEQYF.

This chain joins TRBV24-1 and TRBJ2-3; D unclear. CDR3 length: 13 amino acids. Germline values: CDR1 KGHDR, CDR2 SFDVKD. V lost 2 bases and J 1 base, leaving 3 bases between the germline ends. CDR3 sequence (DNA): TGTGCCACCAGTGATTGGGGCACAGATACGCAGTATTTT. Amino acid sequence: CATSDWGTDTQYF.

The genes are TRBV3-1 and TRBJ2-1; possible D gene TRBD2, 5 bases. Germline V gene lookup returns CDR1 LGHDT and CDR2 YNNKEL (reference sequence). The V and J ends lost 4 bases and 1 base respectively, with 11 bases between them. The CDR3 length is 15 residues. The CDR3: CASSPPTGSYNEQFF. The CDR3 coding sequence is TGTGCCAGCAGCCCCCCGACGGGGTCCTACAATGAGCAGTTCTTC.

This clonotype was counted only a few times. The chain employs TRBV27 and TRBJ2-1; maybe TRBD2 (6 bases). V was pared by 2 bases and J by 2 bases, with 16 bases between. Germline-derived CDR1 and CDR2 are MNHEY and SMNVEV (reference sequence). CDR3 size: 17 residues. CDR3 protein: CASSLGLLGGTYNEQFF. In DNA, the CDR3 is TGTGCCAGCAGTTTAGGCCTCTTGGGGGGAACCTACAATGAGCAGTTCTTC.

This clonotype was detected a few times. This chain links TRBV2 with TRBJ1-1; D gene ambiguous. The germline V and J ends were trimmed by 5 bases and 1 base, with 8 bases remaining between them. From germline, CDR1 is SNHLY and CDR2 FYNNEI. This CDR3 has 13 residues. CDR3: CASSMARNTEAFF. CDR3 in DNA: TGTGCCAGCAGTATGGCCCGGAACACTGAAGCTTTCTTT.

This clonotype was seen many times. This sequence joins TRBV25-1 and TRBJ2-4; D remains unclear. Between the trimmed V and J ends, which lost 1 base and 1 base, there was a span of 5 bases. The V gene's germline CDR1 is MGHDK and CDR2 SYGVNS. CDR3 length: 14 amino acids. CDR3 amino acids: CASSEFGAKNIQYF. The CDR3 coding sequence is TGTGCCAGCAGTGAATTCGGGGCCAAAAACATTCAGTACTTC.

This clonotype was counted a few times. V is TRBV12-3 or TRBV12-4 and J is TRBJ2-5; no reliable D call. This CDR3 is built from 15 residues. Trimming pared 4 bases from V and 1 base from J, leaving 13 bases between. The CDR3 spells CASSSFGRTQETQYF. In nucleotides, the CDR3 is TGTGCCAGCAGTTCCTTCGGCAGGACCCAAGAGACCCAGTACTTC.

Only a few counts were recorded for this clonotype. The CDR3 DNA follows: TGTGCCAGCAGCGTAGTCTGGAGTGGCACAGATACGCAGTATTTT. Translating gives CASSVVWSGTDTQYF. The rearrangement uses TRBV9 and TRBJ2-3; no reliable D call. The V end was cut by 0 bases, the J end by 1 base, with 9 bases between. Germline values: CDR1 SGDLS, CDR2 YYNGEE. CDR3 length equals 15 residues. The whole variable domain, filled in from reference TRBV9 and TRBJ2-3, reads DSGVTQTPKHLITATGQRVTLRCSPRSGDLSVYWYQQSLDQGLQFLIQYYNGEERAKGNILERFSAQQFPDLHSELNLSSLELGDSALYFCASSVVWSGTDTQYFGPGTRLTVL.

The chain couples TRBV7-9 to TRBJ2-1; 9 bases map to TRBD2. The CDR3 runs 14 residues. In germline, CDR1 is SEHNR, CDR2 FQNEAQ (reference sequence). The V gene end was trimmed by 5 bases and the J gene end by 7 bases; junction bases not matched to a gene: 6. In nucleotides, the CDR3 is TGTGCCAGCAGCCATAGCGGGAGTTGGAATGAGCAGTTCTTC. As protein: CASSHSGSWNEQFF. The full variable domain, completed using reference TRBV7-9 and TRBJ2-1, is DTGVSQNPRHKITKRGQNVTFRCDPISEHNRLYWYRQTLGQGPEFLTYFQNEAQLEKSRLLSDRFSAERPKGSFSTLEIQRTEQGDSAMYLCASSHSGSWNEQFFGPGTRLTVL.

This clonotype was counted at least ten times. This CDR3 is CSVGAGFTYEQYF. The CDR3 nucleotides are TGCAGCGTTGGGGCGGGCTTTACCTACGAGCAGTACTTC. V and J are TRBV29-1 and TRBJ2-7, with a possible D match to TRBD2 (5 bases). Trimming shortened V by 4 bases and J by 2 bases, and 12 bases separated the two germline ends. The germline V gene has CDR1 SQVTM and CDR2 ANQGSEA. There are 13 residues in the CDR3.

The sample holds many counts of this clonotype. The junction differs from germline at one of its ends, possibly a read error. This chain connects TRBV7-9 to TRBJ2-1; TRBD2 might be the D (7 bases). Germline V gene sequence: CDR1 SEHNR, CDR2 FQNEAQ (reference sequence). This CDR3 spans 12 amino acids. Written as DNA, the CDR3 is TGTGCCAGCAGCTTTACCGCGATAGGGGGGGTCTTC. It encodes CASSFTAIGGVF.

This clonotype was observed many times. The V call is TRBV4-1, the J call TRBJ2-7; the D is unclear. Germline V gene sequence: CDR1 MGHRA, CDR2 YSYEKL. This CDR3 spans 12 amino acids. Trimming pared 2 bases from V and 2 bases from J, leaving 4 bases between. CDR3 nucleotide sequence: TGCGCCAGCAGCCAACCGACCTACGAGCAGTACTTC. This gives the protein CASSQPTYEQYF.

The CDR3 nucleotides are TGCGCCAGCAGCTTCGCTTACAGGGACAATGAGCAGTTCTTC. Amino acids: CASSFAYRDNEQFF. This chain joins TRBV5-1 and TRBJ2-1; a possible D gene is TRBD1 (6 bases). Deletions cut 2 bases from V and 5 bases from J, with 11 bases between. CDR1 is SGHRS and CDR2 is YFSETQ in the germline V gene. The CDR3 extends over 14 amino acids. The full variable domain, with the rest looked up from reference TRBV5-1 and TRBJ2-1, is KAGVTQTPRYLIKTRGQQVTLSCSPISGHRSVSWYQQTPGQGLQFLFEYFSETQRNKGNFPGRFSGRQFSNSRSEMNVSTLELGDSALYLCASSFAYRDNEQFFGPGTRLTVL.

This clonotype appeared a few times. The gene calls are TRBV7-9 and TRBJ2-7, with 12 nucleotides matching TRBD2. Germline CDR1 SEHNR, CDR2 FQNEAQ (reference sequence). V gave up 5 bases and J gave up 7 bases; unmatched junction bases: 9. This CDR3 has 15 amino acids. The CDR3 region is CASSAGLAGLGEQYF. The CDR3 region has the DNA TGTGCCAGCAGCGCTGGACTAGCGGGACTGGGTGAGCAGTACTTC.

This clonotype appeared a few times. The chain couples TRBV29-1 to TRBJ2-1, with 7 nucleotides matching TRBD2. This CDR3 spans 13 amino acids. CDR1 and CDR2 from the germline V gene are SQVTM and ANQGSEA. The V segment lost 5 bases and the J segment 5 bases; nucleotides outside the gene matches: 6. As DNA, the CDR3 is TGCAGCGTTAGGACTAGTCCCCACAATGAGCAGTTCTTC. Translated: CSVRTSPHNEQFF.

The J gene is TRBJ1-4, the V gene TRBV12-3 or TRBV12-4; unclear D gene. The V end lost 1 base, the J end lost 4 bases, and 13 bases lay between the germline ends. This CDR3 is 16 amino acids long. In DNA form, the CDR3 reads TGTGCCAGCAGTTTAGGTGGGCAGCAGGTTAATGAAAAACTGTTTTTT. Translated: CASSLGGQQVNEKLFF.

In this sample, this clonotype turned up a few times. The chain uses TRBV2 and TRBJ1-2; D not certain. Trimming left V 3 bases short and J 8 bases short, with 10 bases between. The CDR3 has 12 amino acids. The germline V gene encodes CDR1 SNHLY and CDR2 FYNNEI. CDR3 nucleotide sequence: TGTGCCAGCAGTGAGATCGTTCGAGGCTACACCTTC. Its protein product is CASSEIVRGYTF. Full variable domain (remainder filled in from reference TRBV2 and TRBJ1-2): EPEVTQTPSHQVTQMGQEVILRCVPISNHLYFYWYRQILGQKVEFLVSFYNNEISEKSEIFDDQFSVERPDGSNFTLKIRSTKLEDSAMYFCASSEIVRGYTFGSGTRLTVV.

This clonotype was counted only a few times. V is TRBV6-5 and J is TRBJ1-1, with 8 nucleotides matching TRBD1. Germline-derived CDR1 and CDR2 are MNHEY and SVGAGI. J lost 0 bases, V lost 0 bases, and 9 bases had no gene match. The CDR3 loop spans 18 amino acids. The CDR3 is CASSYSRTGKGVNTEAFF. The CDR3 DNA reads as TGTGCCAGCAGTTACTCCCGGACAGGGAAGGGGGTGAACACTGAAGCTTTCTTT.

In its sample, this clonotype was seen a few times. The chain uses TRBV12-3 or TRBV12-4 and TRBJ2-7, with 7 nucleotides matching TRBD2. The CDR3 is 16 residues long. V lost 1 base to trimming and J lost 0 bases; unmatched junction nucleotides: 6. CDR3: CASSLGAGESSYEQYF. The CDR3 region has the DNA TGTGCCAGCAGTTTAGGGGCGGGAGAGAGCTCCTACGAGCAGTACTTC.

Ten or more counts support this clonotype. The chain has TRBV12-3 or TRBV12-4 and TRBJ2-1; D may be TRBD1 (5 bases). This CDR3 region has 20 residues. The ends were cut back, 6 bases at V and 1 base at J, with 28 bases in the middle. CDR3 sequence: CASRAHQGSRRSGSYNEQFF. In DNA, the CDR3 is TGTGCCAGCAGGGCTCATCAGGGATCCCGGCGGTCCGGGTCCTACAATGAGCAGTTCTTC.

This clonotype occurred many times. Here the CDR3 DNA reads TGCAGCGTTGAAGGAGCAGGGGGACACGAGCAGTACTTC. This gives the protein CSVEGAGGHEQYF. The V and J genes are TRBV29-1 and TRBJ2-7; 7 bases align to TRBD1. V trimming: 1 base; J trimming: 5 bases; junction bases outside the gene matches: 5. Looked up from germline, CDR1 is SQVTM and CDR2 is ANQGSEA. This CDR3 is built from 13 residues.

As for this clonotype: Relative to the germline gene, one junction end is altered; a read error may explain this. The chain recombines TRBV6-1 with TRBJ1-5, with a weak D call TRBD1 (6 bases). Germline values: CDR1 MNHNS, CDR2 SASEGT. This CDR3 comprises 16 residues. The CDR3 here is CASTSIRGGSNQPQRF. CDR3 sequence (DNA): TGTGCCAGCACCTCGATAAGGGGGGGCAGCAATCAGCCCCAGCGTTTT.